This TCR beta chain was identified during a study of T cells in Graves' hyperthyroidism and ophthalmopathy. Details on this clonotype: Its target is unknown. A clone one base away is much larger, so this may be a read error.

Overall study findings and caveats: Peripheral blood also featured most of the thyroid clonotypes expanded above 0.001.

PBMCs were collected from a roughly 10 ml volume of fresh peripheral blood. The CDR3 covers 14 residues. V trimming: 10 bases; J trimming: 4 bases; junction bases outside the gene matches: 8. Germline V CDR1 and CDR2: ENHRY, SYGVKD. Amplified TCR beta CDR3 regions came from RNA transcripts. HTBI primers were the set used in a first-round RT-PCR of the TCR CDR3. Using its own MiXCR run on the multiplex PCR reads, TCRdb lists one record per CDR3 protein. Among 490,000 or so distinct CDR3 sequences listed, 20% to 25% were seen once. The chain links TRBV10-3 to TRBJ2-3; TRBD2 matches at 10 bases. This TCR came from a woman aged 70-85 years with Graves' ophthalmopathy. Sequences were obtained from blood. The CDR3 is CATASGSRSDTQYF. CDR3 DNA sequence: TGTGCCACCGCTAGCGGGAGTCGGTCAGATACGCAGTATTTT.